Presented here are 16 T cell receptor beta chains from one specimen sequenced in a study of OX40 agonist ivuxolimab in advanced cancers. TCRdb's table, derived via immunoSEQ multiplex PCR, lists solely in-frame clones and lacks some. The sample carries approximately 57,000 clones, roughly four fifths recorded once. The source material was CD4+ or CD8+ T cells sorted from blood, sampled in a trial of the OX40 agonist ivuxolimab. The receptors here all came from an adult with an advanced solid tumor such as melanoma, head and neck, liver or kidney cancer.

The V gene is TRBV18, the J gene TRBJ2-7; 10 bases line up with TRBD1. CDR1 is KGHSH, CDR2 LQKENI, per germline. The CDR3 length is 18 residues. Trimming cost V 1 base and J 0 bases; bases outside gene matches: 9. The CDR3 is CASSPLHTGTGVSYEQYF. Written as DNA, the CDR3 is TGTGCCAGCTCACCACTTCATACCGGGACAGGGGTCTCCTACGAGCAGTACTTC.

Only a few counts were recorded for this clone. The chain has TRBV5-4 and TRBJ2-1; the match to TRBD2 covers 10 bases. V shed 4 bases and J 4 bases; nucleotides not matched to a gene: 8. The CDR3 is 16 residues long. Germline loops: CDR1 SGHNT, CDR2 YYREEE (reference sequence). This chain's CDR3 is CASSPRTSGKYNEQFF. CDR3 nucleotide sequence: TGTGCCAGCAGCCCTCGGACTAGCGGAAAGTACAATGAGCAGTTCTTC.

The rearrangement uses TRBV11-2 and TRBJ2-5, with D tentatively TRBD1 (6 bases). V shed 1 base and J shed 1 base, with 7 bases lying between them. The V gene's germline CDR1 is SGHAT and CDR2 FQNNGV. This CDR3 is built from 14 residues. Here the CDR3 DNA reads TGTGCCAGCAGCTTAGCGACAGGCCAAGAGACCCAGTACTTC. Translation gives CASSLATGQETQYF.

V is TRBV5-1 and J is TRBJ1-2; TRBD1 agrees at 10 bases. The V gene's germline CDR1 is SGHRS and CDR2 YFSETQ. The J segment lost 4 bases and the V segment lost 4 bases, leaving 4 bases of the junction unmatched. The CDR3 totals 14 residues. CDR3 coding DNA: TGCGCCAGCAGCCTGGGACAGGGGTTCTATGGCTACACCTTC. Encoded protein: CASSLGQGFYGYTF. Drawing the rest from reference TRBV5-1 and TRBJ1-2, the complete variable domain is KAGVTQTPRYLIKTRGQQVTLSCSPISGHRSVSWYQQTPGQGLQFLFEYFSETQRNKGNFPGRFSGRQFSNSRSEMNVSTLELGDSALYLCASSLGQGFYGYTFGSGTRLTVV.

CDR3 sequence reads: CASTLFGGPSSYNEQFF. As DNA, the CDR3 is TGTGCCAGCACCCTTTTCGGCGGCCCGAGCTCCTACAATGAGCAGTTCTTC. This chain joins TRBV7-9 and TRBJ2-1, with D unresolved. This CDR3 has 17 amino acids. Germline loops: CDR1 SEHNR, CDR2 FQNEAQ (reference sequence). V shed 7 bases and J shed 0 bases, with 19 bases lying between them.

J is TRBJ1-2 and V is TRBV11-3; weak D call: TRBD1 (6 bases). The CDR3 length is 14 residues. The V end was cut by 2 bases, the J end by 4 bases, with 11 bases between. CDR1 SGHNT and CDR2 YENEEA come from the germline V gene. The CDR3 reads CASSLTGAPYGYTF. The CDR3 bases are TGTGCCAGCAGCTTAACGGGGGCCCCCTATGGCTACACCTTC. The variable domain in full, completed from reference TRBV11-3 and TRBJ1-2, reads EAGVVQSPRYKIIEKKQPVAFWCNPISGHNTLYWYLQNLGQGPELLIRYENEEAVDDSQLPKDRFSAERLKGVDSTLKIQPAELGDSAVYLCASSLTGAPYGYTFGSGTRLTVV.

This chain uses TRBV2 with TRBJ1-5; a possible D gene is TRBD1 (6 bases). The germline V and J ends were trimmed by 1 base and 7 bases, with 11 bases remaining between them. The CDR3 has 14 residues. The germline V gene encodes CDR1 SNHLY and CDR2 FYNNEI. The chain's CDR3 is CASSEEGGRQPQHF. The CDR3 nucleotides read TGTGCCAGCAGTGAAGAGGGGGGGCGGCAGCCCCAGCATTTT.

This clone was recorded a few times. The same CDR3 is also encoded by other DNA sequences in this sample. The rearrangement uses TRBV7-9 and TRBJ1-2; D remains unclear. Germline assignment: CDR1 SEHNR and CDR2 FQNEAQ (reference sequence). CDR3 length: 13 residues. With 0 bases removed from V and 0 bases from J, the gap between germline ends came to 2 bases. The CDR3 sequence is CASSLAANYGYTF. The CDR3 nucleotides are TGTGCCAGCAGCTTAGCGGCTAACTATGGCTACACCTTC.

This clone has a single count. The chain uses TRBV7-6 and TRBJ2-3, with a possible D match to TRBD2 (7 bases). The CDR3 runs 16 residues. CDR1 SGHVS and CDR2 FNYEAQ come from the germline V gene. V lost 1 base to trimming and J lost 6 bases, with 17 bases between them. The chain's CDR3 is CASSLGGRGAWDTQYF. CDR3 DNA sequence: TGTGCCAGCAGCTTAGGAGGTCGGGGGGCGTGGGATACGCAGTATTTT.

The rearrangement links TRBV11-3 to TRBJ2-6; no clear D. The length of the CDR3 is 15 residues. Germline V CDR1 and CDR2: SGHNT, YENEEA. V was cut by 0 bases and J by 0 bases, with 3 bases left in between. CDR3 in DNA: TGTGCCAGCAGCTTAGAACCCTCTGGGGCCAACGTCCTGACTTTC. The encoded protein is CASSLEPSGANVLTF.

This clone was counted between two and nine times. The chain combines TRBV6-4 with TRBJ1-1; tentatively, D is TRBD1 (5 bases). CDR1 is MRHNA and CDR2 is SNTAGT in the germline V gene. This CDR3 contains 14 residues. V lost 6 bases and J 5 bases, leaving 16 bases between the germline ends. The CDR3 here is CASSPLGRGTEAFF. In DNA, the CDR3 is TGTGCCAGCAGCCCCCTAGGGCGGGGGACTGAAGCTTTCTTT.

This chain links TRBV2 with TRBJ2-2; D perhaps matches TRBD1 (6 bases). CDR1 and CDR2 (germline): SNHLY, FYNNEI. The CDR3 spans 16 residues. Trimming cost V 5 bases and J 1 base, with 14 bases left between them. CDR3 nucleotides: TGTGCCAGCAGTCCAACAGGGTCTGGGAACACCGGGGAGCTGTTTTTT. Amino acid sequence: CASSPTGSGNTGELFF. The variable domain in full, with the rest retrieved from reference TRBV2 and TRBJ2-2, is EPEVTQTPSHQVTQMGQEVILRCVPISNHLYFYWYRQILGQKVEFLVSFYNNEISEKSEIFDDQFSVERPDGSNFTLKIRSTKLEDSAMYFCASSPTGSGNTGELFFGEGSRLTVL.

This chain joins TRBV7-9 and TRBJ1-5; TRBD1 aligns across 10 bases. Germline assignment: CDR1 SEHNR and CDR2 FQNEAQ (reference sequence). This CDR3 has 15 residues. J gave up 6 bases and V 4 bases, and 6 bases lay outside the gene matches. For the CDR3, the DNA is TGTGCCAGCAGCTCGACAGGGGGCGGAGGTCAGCCCCAGCATTTT. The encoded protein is CASSSTGGGGQPQHF. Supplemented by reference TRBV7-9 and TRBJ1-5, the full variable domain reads DTGVSQNPRHKITKRGQNVTFRCDPISEHNRLYWYRQTLGQGPEFLTYFQNEAQLEKSRLLSDRFSAERPKGSFSTLEIQRTEQGDSAMYLCASSSTGGGGQPQHFGDGTRLSIL.

This CDR3 is CASSVILGDTQYF. CDR3 bases: TGTGCCAGCAGCGTAATCTTAGGCGATACGCAGTATTTT. This sequence joins TRBV9 and TRBJ2-3; D is undetermined. The CDR3 is 13 amino acids. The germline CDR1 and CDR2 sequences are SGDLS and YYNGEE. V lost 1 base and J lost 6, with 9 bases in between.

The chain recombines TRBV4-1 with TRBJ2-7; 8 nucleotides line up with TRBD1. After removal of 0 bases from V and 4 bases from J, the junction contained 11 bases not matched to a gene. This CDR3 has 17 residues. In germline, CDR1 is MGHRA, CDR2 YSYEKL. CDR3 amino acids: CASSQDGGRGLQYEQYF. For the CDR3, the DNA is TGCGCCAGCAGCCAAGATGGTGGCAGGGGGCTCCAGTACGAGCAGTACTTC.

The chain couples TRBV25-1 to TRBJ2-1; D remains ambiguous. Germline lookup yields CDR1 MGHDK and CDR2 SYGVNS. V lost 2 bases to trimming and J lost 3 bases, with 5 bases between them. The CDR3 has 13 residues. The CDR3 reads CASSETGYNEQFF. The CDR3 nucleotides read TGTGCCAGCAGTGAAACCGGCTACAATGAGCAGTTCTTC.